Each of the 18 T cell receptor beta chains below was sequenced from the same sample in a study of human T cells and chemical hapten exposure. This sample's time point: pre-sensitization, week 0. Treatment meaning: therapeutic diphenylcyclopropenone sensitization with weekly scalp DPC. Via MiXCR, TCRdb re-called the RACE reads, giving one row per CDR3 protein. The data show around 330,000 distinct CDR3 sequences, with 4.5% to 7% seen just once and about 8.7% held by the top ten. This sample comprised whole blood, obtained in connection with sensitization to the hapten diphenylcyclopropenone (DPC). Receptors originate from a woman younger than 35 with alopecia areata. Some clones in this sample may be carry-over from other donors' samples.

This clonotype was picked up a small number of times. The gene calls are TRBV28 and TRBJ1-5; 9 positions agree with TRBD1. The CDR3 is 15 residues long. Looked up from germline, CDR1 is MDHEN and CDR2 is SYDVKM. V shed 5 bases and J 5 bases; nucleotides not matched to a gene: 7. In DNA form, the CDR3 reads TGTGCCAGCAGTCACGGGACAGGGAGAGATCAGCCCCAGCATTTT. Translating it yields CASSHGTGRDQPQHF.

There are many counts of this clonotype. The chain is built from TRBV11-2 and TRBJ2-6; the match to TRBD1 covers 8 bases. Trimming cost V 4 bases and J 0 bases; bases outside gene matches: 17. In germline, CDR1 is SGHAT, CDR2 FQNNGV. The CDR3 runs to 21 residues. CDR3 protein: CASSSLKNMGQANSGANVLTF. CDR3 bases: TGTGCCAGCAGCTCCCTGAAGAATATGGGACAGGCCAACTCTGGGGCCAACGTCCTGACTTTC. Combining the CDR3 with reference TRBV11-2 and TRBJ2-6 gives the whole variable domain EAGVAQSPRYKIIEKRQSVAFWCNPISGHATLYWYQQILGQGPKLLIQFQNNGVVDDSQLPKDRFSAERLKGVDSTLKIQPAKLEDSAVYLCASSSLKNMGQANSGANVLTFGAGSRLTVL.

The sample holds a few counts of this clonotype. One junction end does not reproduce the germline sequence, and a read error may be involved. The chain recombines TRBV2 with TRBJ1-2; 8 bases are a match to TRBD1. This CDR3 region has 12 residues. In germline, CDR1 is SNHLY, CDR2 FYNNEI. The CDR3 reads CASSPTTGQGPF. In DNA form, the CDR3 reads TGTGCCAGCAGTCCCACCACCGGACAGGGCCCCTTC.

The sample holds many counts of this clonotype. V is TRBV10-3 and J is TRBJ2-1; D might be TRBD2 (6 bases). This CDR3 region has 16 residues. V gave up 4 bases and J gave up 4 bases, with 17 bases separating them. CDR1 ENHRY and CDR2 SYGVKD come from the germline V gene. CDR3 bases: TGTGCCATCAGTGTAATAGCGGCCCAGAATTACAATGAGCAGTTCTTC. Its protein product is CAISVIAAQNYNEQFF.

This clonotype has at least ten counts. The genes are TRBV28 and TRBJ2-3; 12 bases are shared with TRBD2. CDR3 length equals 17 residues. Germline-derived CDR1 and CDR2 are MDHEN and SYDVKM. The trim removed 4 bases at V and 1 base at J, leaving 6 bases unmatched. Here the CDR3 DNA reads TGTGCCAGCAGTTCACACCCTAGCGGGGGGGGCACAGATACGCAGTATTTT. This sequence encodes CASSSHPSGGGTDTQYF. The full variable domain, rest sourced from reference TRBV28 and TRBJ2-3, is DVKVTQSSRYLVKRTGEKVFLECVQDMDHENMFWYRQDPGLGLRLIYFSYDVKMKEKGDIPEGYSVSREKKERFSLILESASTNQTSMYLCASSSHPSGGGTDTQYFGPGTRLTVL.

This clonotype was detected a few times. The V call is TRBV29-1, the J call TRBJ2-5; the D gene could be TRBD1 or TRBD2 (6 bases each). CDR1 SQVTM and CDR2 ANQGSEA come from the germline V gene. The V gene lost 2 bases and the J gene lost 5 bases, with 9 bases spanning the gap. CDR3 length: 12 residues. CDR3 DNA sequence: TGCAGCGTTGAATGGGGGGCTGAGACCCAGTACTTC. It encodes CSVEWGAETQYF.

The rearrangement uses TRBV10-3 and TRBJ1-1, with a tentative D call TRBD1 (5 bases). This CDR3 region has 12 residues. The germline V gene encodes CDR1 ENHRY and CDR2 SYGVKD. V dropped 8 bases and J dropped 5 bases, with 12 bases sitting between them. The CDR3, as DNA: TGTGCCATCGGGGGGACTGAGACTGAAGCTTTCTTT. This sequence encodes CAIGGTETEAFF.

This sequence joins TRBV20-1 and TRBJ1-2; D not resolved. Trimming shortened V by 5 bases and J by 7 bases, and 23 bases separated the two germline ends. Germline CDR1 DFQATT, CDR2 SNEGSKA (reference sequence). The CDR3 has 15 residues. The CDR3 spells CSAGSLTYSGAGYTF. DNA for the CDR3: TGCAGTGCTGGGTCTCTTACTTACTCCGGCGCTGGCTACACCTTC.

This clonotype was recorded at least ten times. The rearrangement links TRBV6-5 to TRBJ1-6; D unclear. V was pared by 0 bases and J by 7 bases, with 13 bases between. The CDR3 spans 16 residues. Germline assignment: CDR1 MNHEY and CDR2 SVGAGI. CDR3 protein: CASSYSIWQANSPLHF. The CDR3 DNA reads TGTGCCAGCAGTTACTCGATATGGCAGGCCAATTCACCCCTCCACTTT.

The chain has TRBV3-1 and TRBJ1-2, with D perhaps TRBD1 (5 bases). There are 14 residues in the CDR3. V shed 5 bases and J shed 4 bases, with 14 bases lying between them. CDR1 LGHDT and CDR2 YNNKEL come from the germline V gene (reference sequence). CDR3 coding DNA: TGTGCCAGCAGCTGGTCAGGGCCGGTCTATGGCTACACCTTC. Translating it yields CASSWSGPVYGYTF.

This clonotype came up many times. V gene TRBV5-5 combines with J gene TRBJ1-2; TRBD1 is a possible D gene (6 bases). CDR3 length: 16 amino acids. Germline CDR1 reads SGHKS; CDR2 reads YYEKEE (reference sequence). Trimming left V 3 bases short and J 3 bases short, with 18 bases between. CDR3 bases: TGTGCCAGCAGCTCGATGGGACATCCCGCGGACTATGGCTACACCTTC. This encodes CASSSMGHPADYGYTF.

The chain recombines TRBV7-2 with TRBJ1-6; 10 bases map to TRBD1. In germline, CDR1 is SGHTA, CDR2 FQGNSA. V lost 2 bases, J lost 0 bases, and 13 bases stayed unmatched. The CDR3 contains 21 residues. The CDR3 region is CASSLRDRGKLQSSYNSPLHF. In DNA form, the CDR3 reads TGTGCCAGCAGCTTAAGGGACAGGGGAAAACTCCAAAGCTCCTATAATTCACCCCTCCACTTT.

This clonotype was counted at least ten times. The CDR3 nucleotides read TGTGCCAGCAGCCAAGACAGGGGCCTCCTGCCCCTCCACTTT. Amino acids: CASSQDRGLLPLHF. This rearrangement joins TRBV4-2 to TRBJ1-6; tentatively, D is TRBD1 (6 bases). Trimming stripped 0 bases from V and 13 bases from J, with 13 bases between. Germline CDR1 is LGHNA and CDR2 is YNFKEQ. This CDR3 is built from 14 residues.

This clonotype was recorded a few times. This chain links TRBV6-2 or TRBV6-3 with TRBJ2-5; 8 bases fit TRBD2. CDR3 size: 13 residues. Germline loops: CDR1 MNHEY, CDR2 SVGEGT. The ends lost 8 bases at V and 4 bases at J; junction bases unmatched: 6. The CDR3 region is CASATGGLETQYF. The DNA of the CDR3 is TGTGCCAGCGCAACGGGGGGGCTAGAGACCCAGTACTTC.

This clonotype has a handful of counts. The V call is TRBV14, the J call TRBJ1-1, with 8 bases matching TRBD1. CDR3 size: 14 residues. CDR1 and CDR2 from the germline V gene are SGHDN and FVKESK. Losses at the gene ends were 4 bases for V and 6 bases for J; bases not matched to a gene: 7. CDR3 sequence (DNA): TGTGCCAGCAGCCCACACAGGGGGGGCTCTGAAGCTTTCTTT. It translates to CASSPHRGGSEAFF.

This clonotype was counted a few times. The chain recombines TRBV19 with TRBJ2-1; D possibly corresponds to TRBD2 (5 bases). CDR3 length equals 16 residues. Trimming shortened V by 5 bases and J by 2 bases, and 16 bases separated the two germline ends. Per the germline V gene, CDR1 is LNHDA and CDR2 is SQIVND (reference sequence). The CDR3 is CASSRTRGIPYNEQFF. DNA for the CDR3: TGTGCCAGTAGTCGGACTCGGGGAATCCCCTACAATGAGCAGTTCTTC.

In this sample, this clonotype turned up a few times. The V call is TRBV20-1, the J call TRBJ2-7; TRBD1 agrees at 7 bases. CDR3 length: 15 residues. Per the germline V gene, CDR1 is DFQATT and CDR2 is SNEGSKA (reference sequence). Trimming at V came to 1 base and at J to 4 bases, leaving 10 bases not matched to a gene. The CDR3 protein is CSARAPVSGGYEQYF. CDR3 DNA sequence: TGCAGTGCTAGAGCTCCGGTCTCAGGGGGATACGAGCAGTACTTC.

This chain connects TRBV20-1 to TRBJ2-7; 9 positions match TRBD1. The V segment lost 5 bases and the J segment 7 bases; nucleotides outside the gene matches: 9. CDR1 is DFQATT and CDR2 is SNEGSKA in the germline V gene (reference sequence). This CDR3 contains 13 residues. CDR3: CSAQQGAPLEQYF. As DNA, the CDR3 is TGCAGTGCTCAACAGGGGGCCCCCTTAGAGCAGTACTTC.